This is a list of T cell receptor beta chains from one sample in a study of blood T cell repertoires in COVID-19. TCRdb keeps only in-frame clones here, not all; method: immunoSEQ multiplex PCR. Of about 120,000 clones detected, 75% to 80% appear once; the ten largest clones hold approximately 8%. Sequencing was carried out using peripheral blood. All receptors derive from a human donor in a cohort sampled during active COVID-19. CDR3s include the opening cysteine and the closing phenylalanine or tryptophan. The D gene is left open where the match is weak. Not all rows give a size; the values are once, few, many and, for expanded clones, a class.

>NA|NA|TRBJ2-7|TRBV30
TGTGCCTGGAGTGTTGGGAGTCCGGGGGAGCAGTACTTC
CAWSVGSPGEQYF
>NA|few|TRBJ1-1|TRBV2
TGTGCCAGCAGTTCCCTCGACAAGAACACTGAAGCTTTCTTT
CASSSLDKNTEAFF
>NA|NA|TRBJ2-7|TRBV15
TGTGCCACCAGCACTTCCCGGGGTTCAGGAGGCGAGCAGTACTTC
CATSTSRGSGGEQYF
>NA|NA|TRBJ2-3|TRBV6-5
NA
CASSSSETDTQYF
>TRBD1|NA|TRBJ1-2|TRBV5-6
TGTGCCAGCAGCTTCCCCGCCGGGACAGGGGACTATGGCTACACCTTC
CASSFPAGTGDYGYTF
>NA|NA|TRBJ2-6|TRBV7-9
TGTGCCAGCAGCTTCCCCAGGGACTTCGGGGCCAACGTCCTGACTTTC
CASSFPRDFGANVLTF
>NA|NA|TRBJ1-3|TRBV7-9
TGTGCCAGCAGCTTAGGGAACTCACAGGGCCTCGGAAACACCATATATTTT
CASSLGNSQGLGNTIYF
>TRBD2|few|TRBJ2-7|TRBV13
TGTGCCAGCAGCTTAGGCCTCAATAGCGGGGGGCGCGAGCAGTACTTC
CASSLGLNSGGREQYF
>TRBD1|NA|TRBJ2-7|TRBV5-4
TGTGCCAGCAGCCAACCCGGGACAGGGGGTAACGAGCAGTACTTC
CASSQPGTGGNEQYF
>NA|few|TRBJ2-7|TRBV21-1
TGTGCCAGCGGGGCCAGGGACTACGAGCAGTACTTC
CASGARDYEQYF
>TRBD2|NA|TRBJ2-7|TRBV9
TGTGCCAGCAGCGTCACGGGACTAGCGACCTACGAGCAGTACTTC
CASSVTGLATYEQYF
>NA|NA|TRBJ2-7|TRBV28
TGTGCCAGCAGTTTAGCTGCGTACTACGAGCAGTACTTC
CASSLAAYYEQYF
>TRBD2|NA|TRBJ2-7|TRBV5-1
TGCGCCAGCAGCTTGGGGGGAGGGACTAGCGGCGAGCAGTACTTC
CASSLGGGTSGEQYF
>TRBD1|NA|TRBJ1-1|TRBV10-2
TGCGCCAGCAAGACAGGGGTGAACACTGAAGCTTTCTTT
CASKTGVNTEAFF
>TRBD2|NA|TRBJ2-7|TRBV5-6
TGTGCCAGCAGCTTTTTGGGAGGGGTTGAGGACGAGCAGTACTTC
CASSFLGGVEDEQYF
>NA|NA|TRBJ1-1|TRBV10-2
TGCGCCAGCGGGTTGGCGGGGGGGACGGGTGAAGCTTTCTTT
CASGLAGGTGEAFF
>TRBD1|NA|TRBJ1-1|TRBV7-8
TGTGCCAGCAGCACAGGGGGAGCGAACACTGAAGCTTTCTTT
CASSTGGANTEAFF
>TRBD1|NA|TRBJ1-2|TRBV5-4
TGTGCCAGCAGCTCGCAACAGGGGGTTGGCTATGGCTACACCTTC
CASSSQQGVGYGYTF
>TRBD1|NA|TRBJ1-2|TRBV6-6
TGTGCCAGCAGTTACGGCCAGGGGGTTACAGGCTACACCTTC
CASSYGQGVTGYTF
>NA|NA|TRBJ2-3|TRBV3-1/TRBV3-2
TGTGCCAGCAGCCCCCCTGAGGAGGGTTCGGATACGCAGTATTTT
CASSPPEEGSDTQYF
>TRBD1|NA|TRBJ1-6|TRBV5-5
TGTGCCAGCAGCGGCTACAGGGGTAGCTCCTATAATTCACCCCTCCACTTT
CASSGYRGSSYNSPLHF
>NA|NA|TRBJ1-1|TRBV3-1/TRBV3-2
TGTGCCAGCAGTGCAGGGCTGAACACTGAAGCTTTCTTT
CASSAGLNTEAFF
>TRBD2|NA|TRBJ2-1|TRBV6-6
TGTGCCAGCAGTTACTGGCTAGCGGGGGACTACAATGAGCAGTTCTTC
CASSYWLAGDYNEQFF
>NA|NA|TRBJ2-5|TRBV7-9
TGTGCCAGCAGCGCCCCAGGCGGCGGGGAGACCCAGTACTTC
CASSAPGGGETQYF
>TRBD1|NA|TRBJ2-7|TRBV28
TGTGCCAGCAACCGGGACAGGGGGGGCGGAGAGCAGTACTTC
CASNRDRGGGEQYF
>TRBD1|NA|TRBJ1-4|TRBV19
TGTGCCAGTAGCCTACAGGGGTCTAATGAAAAACTGTTTTTT
CASSLQGSNEKLFF
>TRBD1|NA|TRBJ1-1|TRBV5-1
TGCGCCAGCAGCTTCAGGGGGGAGAACACTGAAGCTTTCTTT
CASSFRGENTEAFF
>NA|NA|TRBJ2-7|TRBV9
TGTGCCAGCAGCCTCTCCCCCGAGTCATCCTACGAGCAGTACTTC
CASSLSPESSYEQYF
>NA|NA|TRBJ2-3|TRBV7-9
TGTGCCAGCAGCTTAGGGTGGGCACAGGGAGCAGATACGCAGTATTTT
CASSLGWAQGADTQYF
>TRBD1|NA|TRBJ2-7|TRBV18
TGTGCCAGCTCACCAGGAGCGGGACAGGGAAACTCCTACGAGCAGTACTTC
CASSPGAGQGNSYEQYF
>TRBD1|NA|TRBJ2-7|TRBV18
TGTGCCAGCTCACCCAAGGACAGGATATTCTTC
CASSPKDRIFF
>NA|few|TRBJ1-2|TRBV5-1
TGCGCCAGCAGCCAAGACAGGCTCAATGGGTATGGCTACACCTTC
CASSQDRLNGYGYTF
>TRBD2|once|TRBJ2-7|TRBV19
TGTGCCAGTAGTACCTCCGGGACTAGCGGTTACGAGCAGTACTTC
CASSTSGTSGYEQYF
>TRBD1|once|TRBJ2-6|TRBV30
TGTGCCTGGAACAGGGGCCCCTCAGGTGGGGCCAACGTCCTGACTTTC
CAWNRGPSGGANVLTF
>NA|NA|TRBJ2-1|TRBV19
TGTGCCAGTAGTATGGCTAGCGAGGATGAGCAGTTCTTC
CASSMASEDEQFF
>TRBD2|NA|TRBJ2-7|TRBV6-1
TGTGCCAGCAGTGAAGGACTAGCGGACGCCTACGAGCAGTACTTC
CASSEGLADAYEQYF
>TRBD1|NA|TRBJ1-1|TRBV3-1/TRBV3-2
TGTGCCAGCAGCCTGGGACAGGGATTGGGCACTGAAGCTTTCTTT
CASSLGQGLGTEAFF
>NA|NA|TRBJ1-1|TRBV13
TGTGCCAGCAGCCCAGGCCCTCGGAACACTGAAGCTTTCTTT
CASSPGPRNTEAFF
>TRBD1|NA|TRBJ2-2|TRBV27
TGTGCCAGCAGTTGGGGACAGGGGAACACCGGGGAGCTGTTTTTT
CASSWGQGNTGELFF
>NA|NA|TRBJ1-1|TRBV19
TGTGCCAGTAGTCATACGGGCACTGAAGCTTTCTTT
CASSHTGTEAFF
>NA|NA|TRBJ1-1|TRBV7-9
TGTGCCAGCAGCGAGAGTGGAGGGGACACTGAAGCTTTCTTT
CASSESGGDTEAFF
>NA|NA|TRBJ2-3|TRBV11-3
TGTGCCAGCAGATCCGGGACTGGGCTAGATACGCAGTATTTT
CASRSGTGLDTQYF
>NA|NA|TRBJ2-7|TRBV5-1
TGCGCCAGCAGCCCGGGCGACAGATACGAGCAGTACTTC
CASSPGDRYEQYF
>TRBD1|NA|TRBJ1-6|TRBV27
TGTGCCAGCAGTTTAAGGTTCCGGGACAGAGAAAACTATAATTCACCCCTCCACTTT
CASSLRFRDRENYNSPLHF
>NA|NA|TRBJ1-1|TRBV19
TGTGCCAGTAGCCCCGTTGAGACAGGGAACACTGAAGCTTTCTTT
CASSPVETGNTEAFF
>TRBD1|NA|TRBJ1-6|TRBV5-1
TGCGCCAGCAGCGCGGACAGGGGTTTGAATTCACCCCTCCACTTT
CASSADRGLNSPLHF
>TRBD2|NA|TRBJ2-6|TRBV18
TGTGCCAGCTCACCACCTAGCGGGGGGGCTGGGGCCAACGTCCTGACTTTC
CASSPPSGGAGANVLTF
>NA|NA|TRBJ1-2|TRBV6-5
TGTGCCAGCAGTTACTCGAAGGGAGGCCAAGATGCTGGCTACACCTTC
CASSYSKGGQDAGYTF
>NA|NA|TRBJ1-5|TRBV6-6
TGTGCCAGCAGTTCGCAATTCGGTGATCAGCCCCAGCATTTT
CASSSQFGDQPQHF
>NA|few|TRBJ2-7|TRBV13
TGTGCCAGCAGCCTTGATAGCGACTACGAGCAGTACTTC
CASSLDSDYEQYF
>NA|few|TRBJ2-5|TRBV18
TGTGCCAGCTCACCACTTGGAACAGTCGAAGAGACCCAGTACTTC
CASSPLGTVEETQYF
>NA|NA|TRBJ2-7|TRBV5-1
TGCGCCAGCAGCAAACAGGGAAGGTCTTTCGACGAGCAGTACTTC
CASSKQGRSFDEQYF
>TRBD2|few|TRBJ2-1|TRBV11-2
TGTGCCAGCAGCTCAAGCGGGGCCTTAACCTACAATGAGCAGTTCTTC
CASSSSGALTYNEQFF
>NA|NA|TRBJ2-7|TRBV30
TGTGCCTGGAGGACGATACCGGGACTCTTTTCCGAGCAGTACTTC
CAWRTIPGLFSEQYF
>NA|once|TRBJ2-7|TRBV14
TGTGCCAGCAGCCAAGGTGCGTCCTACGAGCAGTACTTC
CASSQGASYEQYF